One and the same sample provided the 25 T cell receptor beta chains below, sequenced in a study of blood T cells in healthy people across ages. Then a second PCR, running about 7 to 11 cycles, was carried out with a sample-barcoded 5' primer and a J-beta primer mix. TCRdb reprocessed the 5' RACE reads via MiXCR and lists one record per CDR3 protein. The sample consists of approximately 690,000 distinct CDR3 sequences, roughly 41% of them appearing once. Sequences were obtained from blood. All receptors derive from an elderly man in good health.

This clonotype was observed a handful of times. V gene TRBV6-2 or TRBV6-3 combines with J gene TRBJ1-1, with 8 bases matching TRBD1. This CDR3 comprises 13 residues. Germline V gene lookup returns CDR1 MNHEY and CDR2 SVGEGT. Losses at the gene ends were 10 bases for V and 4 bases for J; bases not matched to a gene: 8. The DNA of the CDR3 is TGTGCCATCGGGACAGGCGCCCTCACTGAAGCTTTCTTT. The encoded protein is CAIGTGALTEAFF.

The CDR3 region is CSVAMTGYKETQYF. In nucleotides, the CDR3 is TGCAGCGTTGCCATGACAGGGTATAAGGAGACCCAGTACTTC. This chain joins TRBV29-1 and TRBJ2-5; 7 nucleotides align to TRBD1. Per germline, CDR1 SQVTM and CDR2 ANQGSEA. This CDR3 is 14 amino acids long. V was clipped by 4 bases and J by 5 bases; unmatched bases: 10.

Concerning this clonotype: Given the absence of the conserved phenylalanine or tryptophan at the CDR3 end, a read error is likely. This chain joins TRBV9 and TRBJ2-7; D is ambiguous. The tail of the sequence fits TRBJ2-5 better, so the J call may be wrong. There are 14 residues in the CDR3. In germline, CDR1 is SGDLS, CDR2 YYNGEE. The CDR3 nucleotides are TGTGCCAGCAGCGTCCAGAGAAAGCACGAGACCCAGTACCTC. Translated, it gives CASSVQRKHETQYL.

This clonotype was counted only a few times. This sequence joins TRBV29-1 and TRBJ2-3; D possibly corresponds to TRBD2 (5 bases). The CDR3 is made up of 14 amino acids. V lost 5 bases to trimming and J lost 2 bases, with 14 bases between them. Germline CDR1 is SQVTM and CDR2 is ANQGSEA. The CDR3 region is CSVKPGLDTDTQYF. CDR3 bases: TGCAGCGTTAAACCTGGACTGGACACAGATACGCAGTATTTT.

The CDR3 protein is CATSRDELAGETQYF. The CDR3 region has the DNA TGTGCCACCAGCAGAGACGAGCTAGCTGGAGAGACCCAGTACTTC. The chain is built from TRBV15 and TRBJ2-5, with D maybe TRBD2 (5 bases). The CDR3 has 15 amino acids. CDR1 LNHNV and CDR2 YYDKDF come from the germline V gene (reference sequence). With 0 bases removed from V and 4 bases from J, the gap between germline ends came to 12 bases.

The chain uses TRBV5-1 and TRBJ2-7, with a tentative D call TRBD1 (7 bases). The CDR3 sequence is 16 residues long. Germline V gives CDR1 SGHRS, CDR2 YFSETQ. Between the trimmed V and J ends, which lost 0 bases and 1 base, there was a span of 14 bases. The DNA for the CDR3 is TGCGCCAGCAGCTTGGTAGGAGGGGGCAGATCCTACGAGCAGTACTTC. Its translation: CASSLVGGGRSYEQYF.

This clonotype was observed a handful of times. V usage is TRBV10-2 and J usage is TRBJ2-3; 12 nucleotides match TRBD2. Germline trimming cut 0 bases from V and 2 bases from J; bases unmatched to any gene: 6. The CDR3 sequence is 18 residues long. The germline V gene has CDR1 WSHSY and CDR2 SAAADI. CDR3: CASSESPGLAGYTDTQYF. The CDR3 bases are TGCGCCAGCAGTGAGTCCCCTGGACTAGCGGGATACACAGATACGCAGTATTTT.

The chain links TRBV20-1 to TRBJ1-5, with D uncertain. Germline V lookup: CDR1 DFQATT, CDR2 SNEGSKA (reference sequence). The V end lost 8 bases, the J end lost 3 bases, and 26 bases lay between the germline ends. The CDR3 totals 17 residues. The CDR3 loop is CSTSTQSPYVYNQPQHF. In nucleotides, the CDR3 is TGCAGTACCTCAACACAGTCACCGTATGTTTACAATCAGCCCCAGCATTTT.

This clonotype occurred many times. This sequence joins TRBV7-2 and TRBJ2-7, with D unresolved. V was pared by 8 bases and J by 3 bases, with 5 bases between. CDR1 and CDR2 (germline): SGHTA, FQGNSA. This CDR3 has 10 amino acids. The CDR3 spells CASGVYEQYF. CDR3 DNA sequence: TGTGCCAGCGGGGTCTACGAGCAGTACTTC.

The gene calls are TRBV20-1 and TRBJ1-2; D is unresolved. V was cut by 4 bases and J by 6 bases, with 12 bases left in between. Germline V gene sequence: CDR1 DFQATT, CDR2 SNEGSKA (reference sequence). This CDR3 is 12 amino acids long. As DNA, the CDR3 is TGCAGTGCTACCGGACCAGCTAATGGCTACACCTTC. It specifies CSATGPANGYTF.

In its sample, this clonotype was seen a few times. The chain is built from TRBV10-3 and TRBJ2-1; 9 bases align to TRBD1. CDR3 size: 16 residues. Losses at the gene ends were 2 bases for V and 9 bases for J; bases not matched to a gene: 11. Germline V gives CDR1 ENHRY, CDR2 SYGVKD. As DNA, the CDR3 is TGTGCCATCAGTGAGGCTCAGGGGGACAGGGTCGGTGAGCAGTTCTTC. Its translation is CAISEAQGDRVGEQFF.

The chain is built from TRBV7-9 and TRBJ2-1; TRBD2 aligns across 12 bases. Germline assignment: CDR1 SEHNR and CDR2 FQNEAQ (reference sequence). The V segment lost 3 bases and the J segment 5 bases; nucleotides outside the gene matches: 5. The CDR3 covers 16 residues. CDR3 amino acids: CASSLETSGSHNEQFF. The CDR3 DNA is TGTGCCAGCAGCTTGGAGACTAGCGGGAGCCACAATGAGCAGTTCTTC. Filled out from reference TRBV7-9 and TRBJ2-1, the complete variable domain reads DTGVSQNPRHKITKRGQNVTFRCDPISEHNRLYWYRQTLGQGPEFLTYFQNEAQLEKSRLLSDRFSAERPKGSFSTLEIQRTEQGDSAMYLCASSLETSGSHNEQFFGPGTRLTVL.

A few counts support this clonotype. The chain has TRBV6-5 and TRBJ1-2, with TRBD1 matching over 9 bases. V was pared by 2 bases and J by 6 bases, with 16 bases of the junction left unmatched. The CDR3 is 18 amino acids. The germline V gene has CDR1 MNHEY and CDR2 SVGAGI. The CDR3 spells CASSYTSDRGLRRNGYTF. As DNA, the CDR3 is TGTGCCAGCAGTTACACCTCGGACAGGGGCCTACGGAGAAATGGCTACACCTTC.

This clonotype was observed a handful of times. The chain links TRBV7-2 to TRBJ2-1; a possible D gene is TRBD1 (6 bases). The V gene lost 6 bases and the J gene lost 2 bases, with 17 bases spanning the gap. The length of the CDR3 is 16 residues. Germline CDR1 reads SGHTA; CDR2 reads FQGNSA. The CDR3 nucleotides read TGTGCCAGCAGGGCCCCTGGGGGCGGCCCCTACAATGAGCAGTTCTTC. This sequence encodes CASRAPGGGPYNEQFF.

The genes are TRBV7-3 and TRBJ2-1, with 13 bases lining up with TRBD2. The V gene's germline CDR1 is SGHTA and CDR2 FQGTGA. The CDR3 is 16 amino acids. V was pared by 3 bases and J by 7 bases, with 6 bases of the junction left unmatched. The CDR3 coding sequence is TGTGCCAGCAGCTTCGGCGGACTAGCGGGAGCAAATGAGCAGTTCTTC. Translation: CASSFGGLAGANEQFF.

This clonotype was seen more than once but under ten times. This chain uses TRBV5-1 with TRBJ2-4; TRBD2 aligns across 7 bases. The end of the DNA aligns better with TRBJ2-7, so the J call may be wrong. This CDR3 spans 16 amino acids. Germline loops: CDR1 SGHRS, CDR2 YFSETQ. CDR3 nucleotide sequence: TGCGCCAGCAGCGCCCCAGGAGGGAGGGAGACCTACGAGCAGTACTTC. Amino acid sequence: CASSAPGGRETYEQYF.

This clonotype came up a few times. CDR3 in DNA: TGTGCCAGCAGCCAAGATGTGTTTGGGACTAATGGGAACACCGGGGAGCTGTTTTTT. This encodes CASSQDVFGTNGNTGELFF. The chain recombines TRBV3-1 with TRBJ2-2; 7 bases are shared with TRBD2. The V segment lost 0 bases and the J segment 1 base; nucleotides outside the gene matches: 11. The CDR3 is 19 amino acids. Germline V gives CDR1 LGHDT, CDR2 YNNKEL (reference sequence).

The chain is built from TRBV6-1 and TRBJ1-6; tentative D call: TRBD1 (6 bases). V was trimmed by 10 bases and J by 7 bases, leaving 20 bases between them. CDR1 and CDR2 (germline): MNHNS, SASEGT. CDR3 length equals 15 residues. The CDR3 DNA follows: TGTGCCAACACCCCGGACAGAATGAGGAATTCACCCCTCCACTTT. It codes for CANTPDRMRNSPLHF.

This clonotype turned up a few times. The chain recombines TRBV29-1 with TRBJ1-1; 10 bases fit TRBD1. The CDR3 totals 15 residues. Per the germline V gene, CDR1 is SQVTM and CDR2 is ANQGSEA. V lost 5 bases and J lost 3; bases outside the gene matches: 9. The CDR3 sequence is CSVSPQGQGDTEAFF. For the CDR3, the DNA is TGCAGCGTTTCACCCCAAGGACAGGGGGACACTGAAGCTTTCTTT.

The chain couples TRBV4-1 to TRBJ2-1, with D possibly matching TRBD1 (5 bases). This CDR3 contains 14 residues. Germline CDR1 is MGHRA and CDR2 is YSYEKL. Between the trimmed V and J ends, which lost 6 bases and 8 bases, there was a span of 17 bases. The CDR3 sequence is CASRLGPRVDEQFF. The DNA for the CDR3 is TGCGCCAGCAGGCTCGGCCCCAGGGTGGATGAGCAGTTCTTC.

As concerns this clonotype: A much larger clone lies a single base off, so this may be a read error. In DNA form, the CDR3 reads TGTGCCAGCAGCCTCCAAGGCCGTTATAATTCACCCCCCCACTTT. Translated: CASSLQGRYNSPPHF. The chain recombines TRBV7-2 with TRBJ1-6; D gene ambiguous. The CDR3 sequence is 15 residues long. Looked up from germline, CDR1 is SGHTA and CDR2 is FQGNSA.

The J gene is TRBJ2-1, the V gene TRBV27, with 8 bases matching TRBD2. Germline values: CDR1 MNHEY, CDR2 SMNVEV (reference sequence). This CDR3 is built from 15 residues. V shed 2 bases, J shed 5 bases, and the junction held 5 bases outside the gene matches. CDR3 coding DNA: TGTGCCAGCAGTTTAAGACTAGCGAGCCACAATGAGCAGTTCTTC. Translated, it gives CASSLRLASHNEQFF.

This clonotype has only one observation. The rearrangement links TRBV10-3 to TRBJ2-3; TRBD2 aligns across 9 bases. This CDR3 is 14 amino acids long. V lost 6 bases and J lost 2; bases outside the gene matches: 3. From germline, CDR1 is ENHRY and CDR2 SYGVKD. DNA for the CDR3: TGTGCCATCAGGGCTAGCGGGACCACAGATACGCAGTATTTT. This sequence encodes CAIRASGTTDTQYF.

As regards this clonotype: The junction departs from the called germline gene at one end, perhaps through a read error. The chain couples TRBV29-1 to TRBJ1-2; 7 nucleotides agree with TRBD1. Germline CDR1 and CDR2: SQVTM and ANQGSEA. The CDR3 covers 13 residues. CDR3 bases: TGCAGCGTTACAGGGGACAGACCCTATAGCTACACCTTC. The encoded protein is CSVTGDRPYSYTF.

This chain uses TRBV14 with TRBJ2-3; tentative D call: TRBD2 (6 bases). V lost 0 bases and J lost 3, with 16 bases in between. The germline V gene encodes CDR1 SGHDN and CDR2 FVKESK. The CDR3 totals 17 residues. The CDR3 bases are TGTGCCAGCAGCCAAGATTTGGCGGGATCATATACAGATACGCAGTATTTT. Protein: CASSQDLAGSYTDTQYF.